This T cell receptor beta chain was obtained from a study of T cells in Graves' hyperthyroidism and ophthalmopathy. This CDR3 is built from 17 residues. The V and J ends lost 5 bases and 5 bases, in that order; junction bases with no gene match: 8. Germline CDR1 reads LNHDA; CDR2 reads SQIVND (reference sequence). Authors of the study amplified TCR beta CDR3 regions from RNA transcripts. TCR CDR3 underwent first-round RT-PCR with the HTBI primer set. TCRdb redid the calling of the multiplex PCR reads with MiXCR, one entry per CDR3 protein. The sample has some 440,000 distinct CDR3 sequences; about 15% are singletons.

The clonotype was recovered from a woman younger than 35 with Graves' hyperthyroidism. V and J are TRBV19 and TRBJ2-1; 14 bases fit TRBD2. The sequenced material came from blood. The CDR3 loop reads CASSPGLAGGRHNEQFF. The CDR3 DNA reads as TGTGCCAGTAGTCCCGGACTAGCGGGGGGCAGGCACAATGAGCAGTTCTTC.